Listed here is a single T cell receptor (beta chain). The sample belongs to a study of T cell changes during pregnancy in multiple sclerosis. Unmatched junction bases numbered 9, after V lost 2 bases and J lost 4 bases. CDR1 is SGDLS and CDR2 is YYNGEE in the germline V gene. There are 16 residues in the CDR3. Here immunoSEQ multiplex PCR was the method, and the copy in TCRdb shows in-frame clones only, minus some. The table shows about 50,000 clones, with about 90% occurring only once. Specimen: CD8+ T cells from peripheral blood mononuclear cells, collected after pregnancy. The chain joins TRBV9 to TRBJ1-2; 9 positions match TRBD1. The sequence was collected from a female donor with multiple sclerosis, enrolled in a pregnancy study. CDR3 coding DNA: TGTGCCAGCAGCGTTAATACAGGGGGCTCCTTCTATGGCTACACCTTC. Translated, it gives CASSVNTGGSFYGYTF.